This paragraph reports one T cell receptor beta chain. As yet, its antigen is unknown. Trimming pared 2 bases from V and 4 bases from J, leaving 7 bases between. The CDR3 has 13 residues. Germline-derived CDR1 and CDR2 are SNHLY and FYNNEI. The data derive from a study of T cells in localized non-small cell lung cancer. Assay used: immunoSEQ multiplex PCR; TCRdb lists only in-frame clones, some missing. The table has around 64,000 clones, roughly four fifths seen once; the top ten hold roughly 4.8%. General study points: A denser population of T cells in blood accompanied longer overall survival.

The sequencing used PBMCs, collected before any cancer treatment. This clonotype originated in a man aged 35-69 years with stage II lung adenocarcinoma. The chain is built from TRBV2 and TRBJ2-3; no clear D. The CDR3 here is CASSETQADTQYF. The CDR3 region has the DNA TGTGCCAGCAGTGAAACCCAGGCAGATACGCAGTATTTT.